This T cell receptor beta chain derives from a study of shared clonotypes between healthy human individuals. Study-wide context: A couple of female and a few male donors aged 18 to 49 were enrolled.

Overall study results and limits: Shared clonotypes: 4.5% to 6% naive CD4, about 3.3% naive CD8, about 2.2% memory CD4, 0.35% to 0.5% memory CD8. Generally, estimated richness proved larger in naive subsets than it did in memory subsets.

The CDR3 is made up of 14 amino acids. CDR1 and CDR2 (germline): MNHEY, SMNVEV (reference sequence). Trimming left V 3 bases short and J 3 bases short, with 12 bases between. CD45RO-negative, CCR7-selected cells formed the naive CD8 fraction, which excluded terminally differentiated effector memory CD45RA+ cells. Assay runs were performed at deep level. The repertoire was sequenced with immunoSEQ multiplex PCR; TCRdb's copy has only in-frame clones and lacks some. The table shows about 2 million clones, with about 95% occurring only once. Turning to this clone: The antigen remains unidentified.

This clonotype originated in a man aged 18 to 29 in good health. The chain joins TRBV27 to TRBJ2-7; D gene uncertain. The sequencing input was naive CD8+ T cells sorted from blood. The CDR3 is CASSFGPSHYEQYF. CDR3 nucleotide sequence: TGTGCCAGCAGTTTTGGCCCTTCCCACTACGAGCAGTACTTC.